This T cell receptor beta chain was profiled in a study of shared T cell receptors in the human thymus. Germline-derived CDR1 and CDR2 are SQVTM and ANQGSEA. V gave up 3 bases and J gave up 5 bases; unmatched junction bases: 13. CDR3 size: 16 residues. TCRdb's copy holds only in-frame clones and misses some; the assay was immunoSEQ multiplex PCR. The data show 600,000 to 900,000 clones, with roughly 85% seen just once and around 0.0099% held by the top ten. This sample was shared with a second study, whose subject was human thymus T cells.

The sequence was collected from a girl less than two years old with a congenital heart defect. The rearrangement joins TRBV29-1 to TRBJ1-2; 9 bases match TRBD1. The sequenced sample was thymocytes. The CDR3 DNA is TGCAGCGTTGATCCCCCTAGGGACAGGGAGTTTTATGGCTACACCTTC. Its protein is CSVDPPRDREFYGYTF.